What follows are 2 T cell receptor beta chains derived from one specimen sequenced in a study of blood T cell repertoires in COVID-19 (dated by TCRdb to 2019 to 2021). The receptor library was made with the immunoSEQ multiplex PCR assay. The immuneACCESS repertoire file appears here via TCRdb, limited to in-frame rearrangements. These files lack a portion of the clones; in checked studies, under half of the deficit traces to unresolved V genes, and the cause of the others is not known. Within this sample are 200,000 or so clones, with 86% of them counted one time only. The ten largest account for around 3.5% of the sample. Sequenced: PBMCs or T cells enriched from blood (not recorded which). The receptors stem from a woman aged 40 to 50 with acute COVID-19.

In this sample, this clone turned up a few times. The rearrangement links TRBV18 to TRBJ1-6; TRBD1 matches 10 bases. The CDR3 totals 15 residues. V trimming: 2 bases; J trimming: 8 bases; junction bases outside the gene matches: 3. Germline CDR1 and CDR2: KGHSH and LQKENI. The DNA of the CDR3 is TGTGCCAGCTCACCAAGACAGGGGGCCGATTCACCCCTCCACTTT. Encoded protein: CASSPRQGADSPLHF.

This clone was detected only once. The CDR3 nucleotides read TGTGCCAGCAGCTTGGCAGGTATGAACACTGAAGCTTTCTTT. It codes for CASSLAGMNTEAFF. V and J are TRBV5-4 and TRBJ1-1; D remains unclear. The V end was cut by 0 bases, the J end by 0 bases, with 6 bases between. Germline CDR1 is SGHNT and CDR2 is YYREEE (reference sequence). This CDR3 is built from 14 residues.